The following is a T cell receptor beta chain sequence with its context. This sample's treatment: randomized to nivolumab then ipilimumab (arm A) or the reverse (arm B). No patient had prior DNA-damaging chemotherapy. PBMC sorting kept live CD3+CD8+ cells without CD19 or CD56. This record belongs to a study of sequential checkpoint blockade in melanoma. Study summary: Maintenance nivolumab came after either treatment sequence.

The CDR3 consists of 13 residues. Germline assignment: CDR1 SGHDN and CDR2 FVKESK. Trimming stripped 4 bases from V and 8 bases from J, with 14 bases between. The assay was immunoSEQ multiplex PCR, and TCRdb's table has in-frame clones only and misses some. The top ten clones hold 14% of a sample with tens of thousands of clones, 85% to 90% of them seen once. This TCR came from a human donor with melanoma. This material consisted of CD8+ T cells sorted from blood (inferred from file names), taken from a patient given nivolumab and ipilimumab in sequence. The rearrangement joins TRBV14 to TRBJ1-2, with D perhaps TRBD1 (5 bases). CDR3 nucleotides: TGTGCCAGCAGCCCCACCCCAGGGTACGGCTACACCTTC. Its translation: CASSPTPGYGYTF. The whole variable domain, filled in from reference TRBV14 and TRBJ1-2, reads EAGVTQFPSHSVIEKGQTVTLRCDPISGHDNLYWYRRVMGKEIKFLLHFVKESKQDESGMPNNRFLAERTGGTYSTLKVQPAELEDSGVYFCASSPTPGYGYTFGSGTRLTVV.